This TCR beta chain was found in a study of cytomegalovirus exposure and HLA in healthy donors. Study background: The roughly 100 million unique TCR beta sequences, from about 170 million T cells, were found by an earlier analysis. HLA-typed donors contributed around 88 million unique TCRs, which were held in an early data release.

V was shortened by 1 base and J by 2 bases, with 20 bases between the two germline ends. In germline, CDR1 is MDHEN, CDR2 SYDVKM. The CDR3 sequence is 18 residues long. While unrecorded immune exposures were likely, the donors were nominally healthy when sampled. This donor's CMV serostatus went unrecorded. The PCR employed 60 Vbeta primers together with 13 Jbeta primers. The assay was immunoSEQ multiplex PCR, and TCRdb's table has in-frame clones only and misses some. The sample lists tens of thousands of clones, around 69% occurring once. Sequenced material: PBMCs. The chain carries TRBV28 and TRBJ1-2; tentative D call: TRBD1 (6 bases). The origin of this receptor is a human donor in good health. The CDR3 sequence: CASSLYRGLHSANYGYTF. The DNA for the CDR3 is TGTGCCAGCAGTTTATATAGGGGGTTGCACAGCGCCAACTATGGCTACACCTTC.